The source of this TCR beta chain is a study of T cells in Graves' hyperthyroidism and ophthalmopathy. In the study overall: Prior to any treatment, at the point of initial diagnosis, peripheral blood was collected.

Amplification targeted TCR beta CDR3 regions from RNA transcripts. Using the HTBI primer set, a first-round RT-PCR was run on the TCR CDR3. A single record per CDR3 protein comes from TCRdb applying MiXCR to the multiplex PCR reads. The sample comprises 640,000 or so distinct CDR3 sequences, roughly 14% of which are singletons, and about 4% rests with the top ten. The PBMCs studied were ones that came from 8.5 to 10 ml fresh peripheral blood. Regarding this clonotype: Its specificity is unknown.

General observations from the study: By a 13 V-J model, ophthalmopathy was set apart from stable hyperthyroidism. Blood also carried most thyroid clonotypes expanded above 0.001.

CDR3 length equals 14 residues. Germline CDR1 and CDR2: DFQATT and SNEGSKA (reference sequence). V was shortened by 0 bases and J by 5 bases, with 13 bases between the two germline ends. Sequenced sample: blood. The clonotype originates from a woman between 35 and 50 years old with Graves' ophthalmopathy. V is TRBV20-1 and J is TRBJ2-5; D is ambiguous. The CDR3 reads CSARDRFYGETQYF. In DNA form, the CDR3 reads TGCAGTGCTAGAGATCGGTTTTACGGGGAGACCCAGTACTTC.